The 20 T cell receptor beta chains below were found in one sample sequenced in a study of cytomegalovirus exposure and HLA in healthy donors. With 60 Vbeta and 13 Jbeta primers, the PCR was carried out. Assay: immunoSEQ multiplex PCR; the TCRdb copy retains only in-frame clones and omits some. Found here are around 190,000 clones, roughly 77% of them singletons; the top ten hold less than 4%. Material: PBMCs. Receptors were obtained from a woman between 25 and 40 years old in good health and CMV-seropositive.

This clone was seen a few times. The chain joins TRBV5-5 to TRBJ2-7; 7 bases map to TRBD1. CDR1 and CDR2 from the germline V gene are SGHKS and YYEKEE (reference sequence). The CDR3 loop spans 13 amino acids. With 5 bases clipped from V and 7 bases from J, the junction kept 9 bases outside the gene matches. CDR3 DNA: TGTGCCAGCAGTACCGACAGGGCGGGTGAGCAGTACTTC. This gives the protein CASSTDRAGEQYF.

V is TRBV5-1 and J is TRBJ2-3; 9 bases align to TRBD1. The CDR3 sequence is 16 residues long. Germline V gene sequence: CDR1 SGHRS, CDR2 YFSETQ. Trimming took 4 bases from V and 2 from J; bases not matched to a gene: 8. CDR3 region: CASSGSGTGSTDTQYF. DNA of the CDR3: TGCGCCAGCAGCGGGTCCGGGACAGGGTCCACAGATACGCAGTATTTT.

The chain links TRBV10-3 to TRBJ2-1; 10 positions agree with TRBD2. CDR3 size: 16 residues. V gave up 3 bases and J gave up 9 bases; unmatched junction bases: 11. Germline CDR1 ENHRY, CDR2 SYGVKD. CDR3 nucleotides: TGTGCCATCAGTGATCCGGCTAGCGGGAGATTCGGTGAGCAGTTCTTC. Translating it yields CAISDPASGRFGEQFF.

V usage is TRBV27 and J usage is TRBJ2-3, with a weak D call TRBD2 (6 bases). Germline V gene data show CDR1 as MNHEY and CDR2 as SMNVEV (reference sequence). The CDR3 extends over 14 amino acids. Deletions cut 3 bases from V and 4 bases from J, with 11 bases between. CDR3 in DNA: TGTGCCAGCAGTTTGGGGTGGGAGGCAGATACGCAGTATTTT. It specifies CASSLGWEADTQYF.

This chain joins TRBV28 and TRBJ2-2; D unclear. This CDR3 has 13 residues. Germline-derived CDR1 and CDR2 are MDHEN and SYDVKM. Between the trimmed V and J ends, which lost 3 bases and 1 base, there was a span of 3 bases. CDR3 sequence reads: CASSFMNTGELFF. CDR3 sequence (DNA): TGTGCCAGCAGTTTCATGAACACCGGGGAGCTGTTTTTT.

V usage is TRBV19 and J usage is TRBJ2-1; the D gene is possibly TRBD1 (8 bases). This CDR3 contains 14 residues. CDR1 and CDR2 (germline): LNHDA, SQIVND (reference sequence). V shed 6 bases and J shed 6 bases, with 15 bases lying between them. The CDR3 sequence: CASRGGTGSNEQFF. CDR3 DNA: TGTGCCAGTAGGGGGGGGACAGGAAGCAATGAGCAGTTCTTC. Full variable domain (outside the CDR3, taken from reference TRBV19 and TRBJ2-1): DGGITQSPKYLFRKEGQNVTLSCEQNLNHDAMYWYRQDPGQGLRLIYYSQIVNDFQKGDIAEGYSVSREKKESFPLTVTSAQKNPTAFYLCASRGGTGSNEQFFGPGTRLTVL.

The rearrangement uses TRBV27 and TRBJ1-5; D is possibly TRBD1 (6 bases). The germline V gene has CDR1 MNHEY and CDR2 SMNVEV (reference sequence). This CDR3 region has 14 residues. The ends were cut back, 7 bases at V and 1 base at J, with 11 bases in the middle. The CDR3: CASNPTGSNQPQHF. DNA for the CDR3: TGTGCCAGCAACCCTACAGGGAGCAATCAGCCCCAGCATTTT.

The chain employs TRBV28 and TRBJ2-1; possibly TRBD2 for D (7 bases). The germline V and J ends were trimmed by 7 bases and 4 bases, with 35 bases remaining between them. Germline V lookup: CDR1 MDHEN, CDR2 SYDVKM. This CDR3 has 21 residues. This CDR3 reads CASTSRGAGAPLVILYNEQFF. The CDR3 DNA reads TGTGCCAGCACCTCCCGGGGGGCAGGAGCCCCTCTCGTCATTTTGTACAATGAGCAGTTCTTC. The whole variable domain, filled in from reference TRBV28 and TRBJ2-1, reads DVKVTQSSRYLVKRTGEKVFLECVQDMDHENMFWYRQDPGLGLRLIYFSYDVKMKEKGDIPEGYSVSREKKERFSLILESASTNQTSMYLCASTSRGAGAPLVILYNEQFFGPGTRLTVL.

This sequence joins TRBV9 and TRBJ2-5; weak D call: TRBD1 (5 bases). Germline-derived CDR1 and CDR2 are SGDLS and YYNGEE. The CDR3 has 15 amino acids. V was pared by 0 bases and J by 2 bases, with 11 bases between. The CDR3 bases are TGTGCCAGCAGCGTAGCAGGGTGGGCTCAAGAGACCCAGTACTTC. As protein: CASSVAGWAQETQYF.

The chain employs TRBV7-9 and TRBJ2-1, with TRBD2 matching 8 bases. The V gene end was trimmed by 0 bases and the J gene end by 1 base; junction bases not matched to a gene: 8. The CDR3 totals 18 residues. Germline V CDR1 and CDR2: SEHNR, FQNEAQ (reference sequence). The CDR3 reads CASSLAPGLGASYNEQFF. CDR3 coding DNA: TGTGCCAGCAGCTTAGCGCCGGGACTAGGGGCTTCCTACAATGAGCAGTTCTTC.

The chain is built from TRBV21-1 and TRBJ2-3; the table names TRBD2, a call not compared with the DNA. TRBV21-1 is an annotated pseudogene. CDR3 length: 15 amino acids. In DNA form, the CDR3 reads TGTGCCAGCAGCAAGGGCGGGAGTACGACAGATACGCAGTATTTT. Its protein product is CASSKGGSTTDTQYF.

The chain recombines TRBV30 with TRBJ1-1; 7 bases agree with TRBD1. The germline V gene has CDR1 GTSNPN and CDR2 SVGIG (reference sequence). This CDR3 has 17 amino acids. V shed 0 bases and J 6 bases; nucleotides not matched to a gene: 16. In nucleotides, the CDR3 is TGTGCCTGGAGTGTACCCCGGGGACAGAAGGGAGTACCTGAAGCTTTCTTT. Encoded protein: CAWSVPRGQKGVPEAFF.

The chain couples TRBV7-9 to TRBJ1-1; weak D call: TRBD1 (5 bases). CDR1 is SEHNR and CDR2 is FQNEAQ in the germline V gene (reference sequence). The CDR3 covers 16 residues. Trimming left V 5 bases short and J 5 bases short, with 21 bases between. The DNA of the CDR3 is TGTGCCAGCAGCCCAGCATCGGGGGGATTGAGGACTGAAGCTTTCTTT. Translated, it gives CASSPASGGLRTEAFF.

This rearrangement joins TRBV18 to TRBJ2-5; D unresolved. The CDR3 is 16 residues long. Trimming stripped 6 bases from V and 3 bases from J, with 20 bases between. Germline CDR1 reads KGHSH; CDR2 reads LQKENI. CDR3 in amino acids: CASSPSSVQEEETQYF. CDR3 nucleotides: TGTGCCAGCTCGCCCTCTTCGGTCCAAGAAGAAGAGACCCAGTACTTC.

This clone appeared a few times. In nucleotides, the CDR3 is TGTGCCAGCAGTGAGTCCCTCGAGAGGACTGAAGCTTTCTTT. Encoded protein: CASSESLERTEAFF. The chain carries TRBV6-4 and TRBJ1-1, with D hard to call. The CDR3 extends over 14 amino acids. Trimming left V 3 bases short and J 5 bases short, with 13 bases between. Germline lookup yields CDR1 MRHNA and CDR2 SNTAGT.

This clone was seen a few times. The chain's CDR3 is CASSTTGSDTQYF. In nucleotides, the CDR3 is TGTGCCAGTAGTACCACCGGGTCAGATACGCAGTATTTT. The chain is built from TRBV19 and TRBJ2-3; D ambiguous. Trimming cost V 4 bases and J 4 bases, with 9 bases left between them. This CDR3 comprises 13 residues. Looked up from germline, CDR1 is LNHDA and CDR2 is SQIVND (reference sequence). The full variable domain, with the rest looked up from reference TRBV19 and TRBJ2-3, is DGGITQSPKYLFRKEGQNVTLSCEQNLNHDAMYWYRQDPGQGLRLIYYSQIVNDFQKGDIAEGYSVSREKKESFPLTVTSAQKNPTAFYLCASSTTGSDTQYFGPGTRLTVL.

The J gene is TRBJ2-1, the V gene TRBV7-2, with 7 bases lining up with TRBD2. CDR1 is SGHTA and CDR2 is FQGNSA in the germline V gene. This CDR3 has 15 amino acids. After removal of 6 bases from V and 0 bases from J, the junction contained 5 bases not matched to a gene. The CDR3 nucleotides read TGTGCCAGCAGAGCGGGACTCGGCTCCTACAATGAGCAGTTCTTC. This sequence encodes CASRAGLGSYNEQFF.

The CDR3 sequence: CASSLTSGGSYEQYF. DNA of the CDR3: TGCGCCAGCAGCCTAACTAGCGGGGGTTCCTACGAGCAGTACTTC. This chain joins TRBV10-1 and TRBJ2-7; 11 bases are a match to TRBD2. J was trimmed by 1 base and V by 6 bases; bases with no gene match: 5. The CDR3 loop spans 15 amino acids. CDR1 is WNHNN and CDR2 is SYGVQD in the germline V gene (reference sequence).

The rearrangement joins TRBV6-1 to TRBJ2-5; 7 bases align to TRBD2. The CDR3 extends over 14 amino acids. CDR1 MNHNS and CDR2 SASEGT come from the germline V gene. V was pared by 10 bases and J by 5 bases, with 13 bases of the junction left unmatched. The CDR3 sequence: CATLWRGGRETQYF. Written as DNA, the CDR3 is TGTGCCACTCTCTGGAGGGGAGGGAGGGAGACCCAGTACTTC.

This clone was seen just once. The CDR3 region has the DNA TGTGCCAGCAGTTACGGTAAAATAGCGGGAAGCCCCTTCTTC. This translates into CASSYGKIAGSPFF. The rearrangement links TRBV6-5 to TRBJ2-1; 8 bases agree with TRBD2. The length of the CDR3 is 14 residues. With 2 bases clipped from V and 16 bases from J, the junction kept 13 bases outside the gene matches. The germline gives CDR1 MNHEY, CDR2 SVGAGI.